This TCR beta chain was retrieved from a study of memory CD8 T cells in hepatitis C reinfection. Deletions cut 5 bases from V and 1 base from J, with 12 bases between. This CDR3 region has 15 residues. CDR1 SGHAT and CDR2 FQNNGV come from the germline V gene. Time point specified: pre-reinfection, 55 to 20 weeks before reinfection detection. No in vitro expansion preceded TCR sequencing of the sorted cells. Two donors provided sorted CD3+ CD8+ CD45RO- naive CD8 T cells at all three reinfection time points. The repertoire was sequenced with immunoSEQ multiplex PCR; TCRdb's copy has only in-frame clones and lacks some. The table includes approximately 51,000 clones, about 90% detected once.

This rearrangement joins TRBV11-2 to TRBJ2-1; maybe TRBD2 (6 bases). Sample: naive CD8+ T cells sorted from blood. The TCR was taken from a man younger than 35 with hepatitis C virus infection. The CDR3 sequence is CASSGGVVSYNEQFF. The CDR3 nucleotides are TGTGCCAGCAGCGGAGGGGTGGTGTCCTACAATGAGCAGTTCTTC.